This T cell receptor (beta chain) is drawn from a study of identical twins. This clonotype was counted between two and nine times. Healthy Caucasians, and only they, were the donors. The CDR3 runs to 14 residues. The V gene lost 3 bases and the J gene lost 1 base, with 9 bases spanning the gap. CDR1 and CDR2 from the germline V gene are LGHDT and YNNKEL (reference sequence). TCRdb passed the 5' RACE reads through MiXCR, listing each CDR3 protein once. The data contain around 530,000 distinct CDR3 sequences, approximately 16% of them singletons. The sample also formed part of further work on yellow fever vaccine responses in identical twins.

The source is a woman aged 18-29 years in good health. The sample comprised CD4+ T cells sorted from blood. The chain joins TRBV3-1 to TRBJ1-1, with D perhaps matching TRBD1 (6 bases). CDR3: CASSHRDKNTEAFF. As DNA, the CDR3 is TGTGCCAGCAGCCACCGGGACAAGAACACTGAAGCTTTCTTT.